This TCR beta chain was observed in a study of cytotoxic CD8 clonotypes in ibrutinib-treated CLL. Study-wide results and limits: Clonality measured at baseline exceeded age-matched healthy donors, tracking circulating CD8+ T-cell counts.

With cryopreserved PBMCs as the source, 1.5 to 2.5 micrograms of genomic DNA went to TCR beta libraries. The table came from immunoSEQ multiplex PCR; TCRdb's copy has only in-frame clones and leaves some out. The table includes 200,000 to 250,000 clones, 60% to 75% detected once. CDR3 size: 14 residues. The V gene's germline CDR1 is MGHDK and CDR2 SYGVNS. The V gene lost 6 bases and the J gene lost 1 base, with 12 bases spanning the gap. Regarding this clone: Its antigen is currently unknown.

This specimen consisted of PBMCs, obtained after 24 months of ibrutinib treatment. V usage is TRBV25-1 and J usage is TRBJ2-5; D is perhaps TRBD1 (6 bases). The TCR sequence derives from a human donor with chronic lymphocytic leukemia. CDR3: CASSFNRAQETQYF. The CDR3, as DNA: TGTGCCAGCAGCTTTAACAGGGCCCAAGAGACCCAGTACTTC.